A single sample gave rise to the 10 T cell receptor beta chains below, sequenced in a study of cytomegalovirus exposure and HLA in healthy donors. Assay used: immunoSEQ multiplex PCR; TCRdb lists only in-frame clones, some missing. The sample lists 210,000 or so clones, 88% occurring once. Sequencing was performed on PBMCs. Receptor source: a woman younger than 35 in good health and CMV-seronegative.

The V call is TRBV4-1, the J call TRBJ2-1, with D perhaps TRBD2 (5 bases). The CDR3 consists of 14 residues. V lost 1 base, J lost 7 bases, and 11 bases lay in between. In germline, CDR1 is MGHRA, CDR2 YSYEKL. CDR3 coding DNA: TGCGCCAGCAGCCAAGTACTAGTCTCGAATGAGCAGTTCTTC. Translating gives CASSQVLVSNEQFF.

This clone was recorded once. The CDR3 DNA is TGTGCCAGCAGTCCGTCCACTGGACAGAACACTGAAGCTTTCTTT. It translates to CASSPSTGQNTEAFF. The V call is TRBV28, the J call TRBJ1-1, with D perhaps matching TRBD1 (5 bases). Trimming took off 5 bases at V and 1 base at J, with 14 bases between the two ends. The CDR3 covers 15 residues. From germline, CDR1 is MDHEN and CDR2 SYDVKM. Complete variable domain (other parts from reference TRBV28 and TRBJ1-1): DVKVTQSSRYLVKRTGEKVFLECVQDMDHENMFWYRQDPGLGLRLIYFSYDVKMKEKGDIPEGYSVSREKKERFSLILESASTNQTSMYLCASSPSTGQNTEAFFGQGTRLTVV.

The chain has TRBV30 and TRBJ1-1, with TRBD1 identical over 10 bases. This CDR3 spans 13 amino acids. The trim removed 3 bases at V and 5 bases at J, leaving 3 bases unmatched. Germline CDR1 and CDR2: GTSNPN and SVGIG (reference sequence). The DNA of the CDR3 is TGTGCCTGGAGAGACAGGGGGCGGACTGAAGCTTTCTTT. This encodes CAWRDRGRTEAFF.

The genes are TRBV7-9 and TRBJ1-1, with D maybe TRBD1 (6 bases). The CDR3 has 13 amino acids. V was clipped by 5 bases and J by 3 bases, with 10 bases between them. Germline CDR1 SEHNR, CDR2 FQNEAQ (reference sequence). The CDR3 DNA is TGTGCCAGCAGCCCCACAGGGTACACTGAAGCTTTCTTT. Residues: CASSPTGYTEAFF.

V gene TRBV29-1 combines with J gene TRBJ2-7; D remains unclear. The V and J ends lost 4 bases and 3 bases respectively, with 7 bases between them. Germline-derived CDR1 and CDR2 are SQVTM and ANQGSEA. This CDR3 region has 11 residues. The CDR3 DNA sequence: TGCAGCGTTGGAAGCCTCTACGAGCAGTACTTC. It encodes CSVGSLYEQYF.

The V and J genes are TRBV7-9 and TRBJ2-7; 7 positions agree with TRBD1. CDR1 SEHNR and CDR2 FQNEAQ come from the germline V gene (reference sequence). This CDR3 comprises 16 residues. Trimming cost V 6 bases and J 3 bases; bases outside gene matches: 14. The CDR3 here is CASRSATGQEVYEQYF. The CDR3 coding sequence is TGTGCCAGCAGATCCGCAACCGGACAGGAGGTCTACGAGCAGTACTTC.

The V call is TRBV7-9, the J call TRBJ2-5; D perhaps matches TRBD2 (6 bases). V was shortened by 5 bases and J by 2 bases, with 12 bases between the two germline ends. In germline, CDR1 is SEHNR, CDR2 FQNEAQ (reference sequence). The CDR3 is made up of 14 amino acids. This CDR3 is CASSQVGGQETQYF. The CDR3 DNA is TGTGCCAGCAGCCAGGTGGGGGGTCAAGAGACCCAGTACTTC.

The chain recombines TRBV9 with TRBJ1-2, with 7 bases that match TRBD1. Germline lookup yields CDR1 SGDLS and CDR2 YYNGEE. Trimming at V came to 0 bases and at J to 3 bases, leaving 5 bases not matched to a gene. The CDR3 runs 15 residues. The CDR3 reads CASSVDVRGDYGYTF. In DNA, the CDR3 is TGTGCCAGCAGCGTAGACGTCAGGGGGGACTATGGCTACACCTTC.

CDR3 in amino acids: CASSTGTGAGEKLFF. CDR3 DNA sequence: TGCGCCAGCAGCACCGGGACAGGGGCTGGAGAAAAACTGTTTTTT. The V and J genes are TRBV5-1 and TRBJ1-4; TRBD1 matches 10 bases. This CDR3 comprises 15 residues. Trimming cost V 4 bases and J 8 bases; bases outside gene matches: 8. Germline V lookup: CDR1 SGHRS, CDR2 YFSETQ.

The J gene is TRBJ2-1, the V gene TRBV6-5, with 9 bases identical to TRBD2. Germline assignment: CDR1 MNHEY and CDR2 SVGAGI. V shed 5 bases and J 4 bases; nucleotides not matched to a gene: 6. The CDR3 sequence is 15 residues long. The CDR3 DNA is TGTGCCAGCAGTCGAAGCGGGAGGACATACAATGAGCAGTTCTTC. It encodes CASSRSGRTYNEQFF.